This paragraph covers one TCR beta chain sequence. Diagnosis rested on symptoms, serum thyroxine and TRAb, thyroid ultrasound, and orbital computed tomography. The data stem from a study of T cells in Graves' hyperthyroidism and ophthalmopathy. TCR beta CDR3 regions were amplified from RNA transcripts. HTBI primers were used for first-round RT-PCR of the TCR CDR3. TCRdb independently ran MiXCR on the multiplex PCR reads; one entry per CDR3 protein. The sample carries approximately 360,000 distinct CDR3 sequences, about 25% recorded once. The V gene end was trimmed by 4 bases and the J gene end by 5 bases; junction bases not matched to a gene: 6. Germline lookup yields CDR1 MGHDK and CDR2 SYGVNS. This CDR3 spans 16 amino acids.

This clonotype was sampled from a middle-aged man with Graves' hyperthyroidism. The chain couples TRBV25-1 to TRBJ2-1, with 12 bases matching TRBD2. The sequencing input was blood. The CDR3 loop is CASSGAGLAGNNEQFF. The CDR3 DNA is TGTGCCAGCAGTGGAGCTGGACTAGCGGGAAACAATGAGCAGTTCTTC. Filled out from reference TRBV25-1 and TRBJ2-1, the complete variable domain reads EADIYQTPRYLVIGTGKKITLECSQTMGHDKMYWYQQDPGMELHLIHYSYGVNSTEKGDLSSESTVSRIRTEHFPLTLESARPSHTSQYLCASSGAGLAGNNEQFFGPGTRLTVL.